This T cell receptor (beta chain) was identified during a study of shared clonotypes between healthy human individuals. In the study overall: The study used three CD4 naive, three CD4 memory, two CD8 naive and one CD8 memory plate per donor.

CD4+ cell separation produced CD45RA+ naive and CD45RA-negative memory subsets. Findings and limits, study-wide: Several donors shared about 5% of their naive CD4 clonotypes. Richness estimates generally favored naive over memory subsets.

As concerns this clone: Its antigen is as yet unknown.

Data came from immunoSEQ multiplex PCR; TCRdb stores just in-frame clones and leaves some out. The sample lists around 1,100,000 clones; about 72% were seen once. The receptor was isolated from a young man in good health. Some clones in this sample may be carry-over from other donors' samples. Source material: memory CD4+ T cells from PBMCs. As for subset: CD45RA-negative fraction.

DNA for the CDR3: TGCGCCAGCAGCCAGCCGGGCATTGACAGGGGTAATCAGCCCCAGCATTTT. It is translated as CASSQPGIDRGNQPQHF. The rearrangement joins TRBV4-1 to TRBJ1-5, with 8 bases aligning to TRBD1. V was pared by 3 bases and J by 4 bases, with 11 bases of the junction left unmatched. The CDR3 spans 17 residues. CDR1 MGHRA and CDR2 YSYEKL come from the germline V gene.